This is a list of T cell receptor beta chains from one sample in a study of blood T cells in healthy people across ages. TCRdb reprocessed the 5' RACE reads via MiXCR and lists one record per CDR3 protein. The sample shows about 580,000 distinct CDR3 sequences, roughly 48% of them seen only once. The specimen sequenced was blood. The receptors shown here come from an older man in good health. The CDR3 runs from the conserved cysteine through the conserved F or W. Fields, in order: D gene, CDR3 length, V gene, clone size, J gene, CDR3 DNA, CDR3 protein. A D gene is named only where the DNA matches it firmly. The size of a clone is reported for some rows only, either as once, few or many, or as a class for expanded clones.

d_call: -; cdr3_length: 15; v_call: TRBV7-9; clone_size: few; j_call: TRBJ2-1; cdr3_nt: TGTGCCAGCAGACCGCCTAGACCCCCTTACAATGAGCAGTTCTTC; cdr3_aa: CASRPPRPPYNEQFF
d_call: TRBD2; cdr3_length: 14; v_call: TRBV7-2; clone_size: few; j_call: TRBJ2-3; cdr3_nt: TGTGCCAGCAGCGCTAGCGGGGCCACAGATACGCAGTATTTT; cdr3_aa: CASSASGATDTQYF
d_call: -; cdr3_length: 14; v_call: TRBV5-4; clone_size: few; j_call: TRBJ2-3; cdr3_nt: TGTGCCAGCACCAAACACGGGGCCACAGATACGCAGTATTTT; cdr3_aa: CASTKHGATDTQYF
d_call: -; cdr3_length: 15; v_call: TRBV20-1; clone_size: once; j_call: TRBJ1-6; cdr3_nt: TGCAGTGCTAGAGTTCCGGGACCTGGGGAATCACCCCTCCACTTT; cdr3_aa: CSARVPGPGESPLHF
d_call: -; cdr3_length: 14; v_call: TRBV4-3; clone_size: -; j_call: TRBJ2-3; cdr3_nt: TGCGCCAGCAGCCAAGAAAAAACTCCTCTTACGCAGTATTTT; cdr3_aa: CASSQEKTPLTQYF
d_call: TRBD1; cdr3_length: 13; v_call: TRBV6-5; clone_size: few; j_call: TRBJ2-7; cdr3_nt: TGTGCCAGCGTCACCCGACAGGGCTACGAGCAGTACTTC; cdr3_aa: CASVTRQGYEQYF
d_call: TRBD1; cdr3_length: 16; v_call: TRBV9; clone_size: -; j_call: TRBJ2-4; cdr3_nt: TGTGCCAGCAGCACCCGGGACAGGGGGGACGAAAACATTCAGTACTTC; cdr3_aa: CASSTRDRGDENIQYF
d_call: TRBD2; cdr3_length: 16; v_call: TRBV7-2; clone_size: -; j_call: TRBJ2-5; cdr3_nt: TGTGCCAGCAGCTTCACTAGCGGGCGGGACCAAGAGACCCAGTACTTC; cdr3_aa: CASSFTSGRDQETQYF
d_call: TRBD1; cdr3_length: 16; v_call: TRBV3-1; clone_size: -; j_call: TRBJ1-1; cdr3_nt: TGTGCCAGCAGCCCGAGAGGGGGCGCTGAGAACACTGAAGCTTTCTTT; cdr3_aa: CASSPRGGAENTEAFF
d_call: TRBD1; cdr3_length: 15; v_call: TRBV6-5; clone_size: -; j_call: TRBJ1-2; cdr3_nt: TGTGCCGGCGGATCCCTGGACAGGCCCAACTATGGATACACCTTC; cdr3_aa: CAGGSLDRPNYGYTF
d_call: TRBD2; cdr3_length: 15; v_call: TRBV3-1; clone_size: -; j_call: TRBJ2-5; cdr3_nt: TGTGCCAGCAGTGTACTAGCGGGGGGGCGCGATGAGCAGTACTTC; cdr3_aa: CASSVLAGGRDEQYF
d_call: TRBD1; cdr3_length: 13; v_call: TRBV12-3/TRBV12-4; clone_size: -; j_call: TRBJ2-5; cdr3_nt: TGTGCCAGCAGCGACAGGGCTGTAGAGACCCAGTACTTC; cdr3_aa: CASSDRAVETQYF
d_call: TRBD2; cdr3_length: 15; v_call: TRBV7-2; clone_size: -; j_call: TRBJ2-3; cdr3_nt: TGTGCCGGCAGCTCCAGGACTAGCGGCACAGATACGCAGTATTTT; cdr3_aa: CAGSSRTSGTDTQYF
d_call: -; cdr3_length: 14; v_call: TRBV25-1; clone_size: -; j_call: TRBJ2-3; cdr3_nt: TGTGCCAGCGCTGGGGAGGCTTATACGGATACGCAGTATTTT; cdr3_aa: CASAGEAYTDTQYF
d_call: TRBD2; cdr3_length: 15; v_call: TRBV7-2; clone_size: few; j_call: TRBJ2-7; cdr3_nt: TGTGCCAGCAGCTTAGCACTAGCGGGGACCTACGAGCAGTACTTC; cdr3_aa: CASSLALAGTYEQYF
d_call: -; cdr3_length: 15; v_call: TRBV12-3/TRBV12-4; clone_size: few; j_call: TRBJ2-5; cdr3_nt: TGTGCCAGCAGTTTAGGTAGCGACACTAGGGAGACCCAGTACTTC; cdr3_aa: CASSLGSDTRETQYF
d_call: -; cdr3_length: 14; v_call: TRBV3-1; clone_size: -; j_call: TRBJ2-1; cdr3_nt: TGTGCCAGCAGCCAAGAGCTTCTTCAAGAGACCCAGTTCTTC; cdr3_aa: CASSQELLQETQFF
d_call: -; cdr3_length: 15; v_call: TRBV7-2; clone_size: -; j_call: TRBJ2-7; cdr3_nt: TGTGCCAGCACGGAGGTGTTAGGGGGGGCCTACGAGCAGTACTTC; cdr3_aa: CASTEVLGGAYEQYF
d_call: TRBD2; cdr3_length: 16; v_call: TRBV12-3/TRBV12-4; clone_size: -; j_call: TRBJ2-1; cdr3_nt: TGTGCCAGCAGTTTCTCCGTTGGGACTATTTCTGATGAGCAGTTCTTC; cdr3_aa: CASSFSVGTISDEQFF
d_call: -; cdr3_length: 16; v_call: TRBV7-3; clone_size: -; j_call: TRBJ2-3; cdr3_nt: TGTGCCAGCAGCTTAAGCAGGACCCCTCGCACAGATACGCAGTATTTT; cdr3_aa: CASSLSRTPRTDTQYF
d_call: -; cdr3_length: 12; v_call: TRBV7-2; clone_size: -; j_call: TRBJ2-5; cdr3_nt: TGTGCCAGCAGCCGTGTAGAGAATGAGCAGTACTTC; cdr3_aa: CASSRVENEQYF
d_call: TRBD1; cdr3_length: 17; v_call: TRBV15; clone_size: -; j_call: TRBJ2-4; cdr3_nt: TGTGCCACCAGCCCGCAGACAGGGGGCTTTGGCAAAAACATTCAGTACTTC; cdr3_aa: CATSPQTGGFGKNIQYF
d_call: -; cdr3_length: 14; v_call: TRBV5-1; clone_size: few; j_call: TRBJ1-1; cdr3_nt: TGCGCCAGCAGCTTGGGAGGGACCAACACTGAAGCTTTCTTT; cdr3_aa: CASSLGGTNTEAFF
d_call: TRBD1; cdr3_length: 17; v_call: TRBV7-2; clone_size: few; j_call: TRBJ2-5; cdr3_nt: TGTGCCAGCAGCTTGACCGGGACAGGACACCGGCAAGAGACCCAGTACTTC; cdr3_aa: CASSLTGTGHRQETQYF
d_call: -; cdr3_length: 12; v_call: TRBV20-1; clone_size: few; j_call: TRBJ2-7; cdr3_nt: TGCAGTGCTAGCCCGACCGGCTACGAGCAGTACTTC; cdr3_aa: CSASPTGYEQYF
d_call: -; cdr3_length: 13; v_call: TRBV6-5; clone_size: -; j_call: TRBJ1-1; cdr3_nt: TGTGCCAGCAGACTAACAGTGGACACTGAAGCTTTCTTT; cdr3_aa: CASRLTVDTEAFF
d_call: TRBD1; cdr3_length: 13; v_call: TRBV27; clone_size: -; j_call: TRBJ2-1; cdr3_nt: TGTGCCAGCGTCTCCGGACAGGGCAATGAGCAGTTCTTC; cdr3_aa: CASVSGQGNEQFF
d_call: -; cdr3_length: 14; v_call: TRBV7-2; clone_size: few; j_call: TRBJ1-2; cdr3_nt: TGTGCCAGCAGCTTAGGTCCGGACTACTATGGCTACACCTTC; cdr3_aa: CASSLGPDYYGYTF
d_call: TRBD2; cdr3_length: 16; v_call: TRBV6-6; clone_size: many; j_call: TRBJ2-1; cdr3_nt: TGTGCCAGCAGTCCCAGGAGCGGGAGGGCCCGGAATGAGCAGTTCTTC; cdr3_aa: CASSPRSGRARNEQFF
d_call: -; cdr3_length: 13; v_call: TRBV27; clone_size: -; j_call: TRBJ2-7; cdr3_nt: TGTGCCAGCAGACCACAGGACGGATACGAGCAGTACTTC; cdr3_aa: CASRPQDGYEQYF
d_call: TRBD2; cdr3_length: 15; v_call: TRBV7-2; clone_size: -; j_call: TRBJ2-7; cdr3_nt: TGTGCCGGCAGCTTAGCCGGGACTAGCGGGAGCGAGCAGTACTTC; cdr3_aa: CAGSLAGTSGSEQYF
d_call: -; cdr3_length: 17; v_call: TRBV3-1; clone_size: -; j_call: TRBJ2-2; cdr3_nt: TGTGCCAGCAGCCCCCCCAGGGGAGGGCCGGACACCGGGGAGCTGTTTTTT; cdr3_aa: CASSPPRGGPDTGELFF
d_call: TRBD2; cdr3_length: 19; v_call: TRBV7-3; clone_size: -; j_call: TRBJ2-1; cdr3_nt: TGTGCCAGCAGCTCGCAACCCTTAGGTAGCGGGAGGGCCTCGAATGAGCAGTTCTTC; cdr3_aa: CASSSQPLGSGRASNEQFF
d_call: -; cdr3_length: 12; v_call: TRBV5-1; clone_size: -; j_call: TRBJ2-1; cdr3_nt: TGCGCCAGCAGCTTTGCCTACAATGAGCAGTTCTTC; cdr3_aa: CASSFAYNEQFF
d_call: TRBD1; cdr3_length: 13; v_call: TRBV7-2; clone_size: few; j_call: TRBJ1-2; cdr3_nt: TGTGCCAGCAGCCCGGGACAGGGGTTAGGCTACACCTTC; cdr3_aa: CASSPGQGLGYTF
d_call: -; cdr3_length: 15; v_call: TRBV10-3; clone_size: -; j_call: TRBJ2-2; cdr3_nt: TGTGCCAGCCTTAAGTCGAGCCAGAATACCGGGGAGCTGTTTTTT; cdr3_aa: CASLKSSQNTGELFF
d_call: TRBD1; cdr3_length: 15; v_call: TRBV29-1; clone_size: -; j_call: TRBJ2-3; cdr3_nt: TGCAGCGTTGAGTATGGACAGGGGGCGGTAGATACGCAGTATTTT; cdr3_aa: CSVEYGQGAVDTQYF
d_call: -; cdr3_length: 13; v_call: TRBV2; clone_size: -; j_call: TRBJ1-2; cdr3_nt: TGTGCCAGCAGCCAGACCCTACAGTACGGCTACACCTTC; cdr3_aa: CASSQTLQYGYTF
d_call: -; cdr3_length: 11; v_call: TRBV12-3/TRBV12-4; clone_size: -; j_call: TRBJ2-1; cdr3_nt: TGTGCCAGCACGTCAGGGGTCAAGCAGTTCTTC; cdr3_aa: CASTSGVKQFF
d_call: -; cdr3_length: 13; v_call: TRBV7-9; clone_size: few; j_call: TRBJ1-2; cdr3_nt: TGTGCCAGCAGCTTATTCAGTAACTATGGCTACACCTTC; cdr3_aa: CASSLFSNYGYTF
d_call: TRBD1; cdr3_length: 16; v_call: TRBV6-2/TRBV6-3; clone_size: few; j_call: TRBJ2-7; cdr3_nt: TGTGCCAGCAGTGCGCCACCGGGACAGGGAATGTACGAGCAGTACTTC; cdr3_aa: CASSAPPGQGMYEQYF
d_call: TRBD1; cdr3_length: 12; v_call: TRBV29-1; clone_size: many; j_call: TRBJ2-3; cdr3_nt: TGCAGCGTGGGCAGGGGGCTGGATACGCAGTATTTT; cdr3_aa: CSVGRGLDTQYF
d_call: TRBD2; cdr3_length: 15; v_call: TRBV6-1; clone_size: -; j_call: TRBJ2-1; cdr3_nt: TGTGCCAACAACCTCGGGACTAGCGTCTACAATGAGCAGTTCTTC; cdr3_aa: CANNLGTSVYNEQFF
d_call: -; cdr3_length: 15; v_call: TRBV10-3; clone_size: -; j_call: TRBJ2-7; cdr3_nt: TGTGCCATCAGTGGGAGGGGGCATTTTGACTACGAGCAGTACTTC; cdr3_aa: CAISGRGHFDYEQYF
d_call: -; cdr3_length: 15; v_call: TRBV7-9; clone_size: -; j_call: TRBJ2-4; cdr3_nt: TGTGCCAGCAACCTACTGGCGGGACGGGGGACCATTCAGTACTTC; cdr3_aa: CASNLLAGRGTIQYF